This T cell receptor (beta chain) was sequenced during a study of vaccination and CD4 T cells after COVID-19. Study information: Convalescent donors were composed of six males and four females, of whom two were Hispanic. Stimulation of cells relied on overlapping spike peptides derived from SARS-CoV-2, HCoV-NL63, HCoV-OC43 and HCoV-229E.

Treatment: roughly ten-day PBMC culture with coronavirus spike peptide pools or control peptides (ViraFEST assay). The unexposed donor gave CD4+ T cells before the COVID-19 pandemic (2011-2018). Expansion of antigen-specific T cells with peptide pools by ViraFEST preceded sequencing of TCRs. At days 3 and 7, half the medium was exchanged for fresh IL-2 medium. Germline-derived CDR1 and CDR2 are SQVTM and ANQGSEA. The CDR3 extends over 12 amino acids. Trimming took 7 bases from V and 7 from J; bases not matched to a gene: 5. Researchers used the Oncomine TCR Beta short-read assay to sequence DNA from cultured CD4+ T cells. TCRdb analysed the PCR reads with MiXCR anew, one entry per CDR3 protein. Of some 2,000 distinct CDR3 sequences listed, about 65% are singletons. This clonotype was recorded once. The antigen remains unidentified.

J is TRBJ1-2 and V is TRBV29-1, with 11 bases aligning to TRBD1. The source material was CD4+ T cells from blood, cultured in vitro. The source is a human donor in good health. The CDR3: CSGRDRGFGYTF. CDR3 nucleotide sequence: TGCAGCGGAAGGGACAGGGGGTTTGGCTACACCTTC.